Listed below are T cell receptor beta chains from one sample, sequenced in a study of shared clonotypes between healthy human individuals. Profiled with immunoSEQ multiplex PCR; TCRdb holds only in-frame clones, not every one. The sample shows about 480,000 clones, over 60% of them seen only once. The sequencing sample was made of PBMCs. These TCRs come from a woman aged 35 to 49 in good health. Some clones in this sample may be carry-over from other donors' samples. Each CDR3 is given with its conserved first and last residue. D genes are given only for firm matches. Clone size appears in some rows only: once, few, many, or a class for an expanded clone.

CDR3aa: CASSKSPSSYEQYF
CDR3nt: TGTGCCAGCAGCAAAAGTCCCAGTTCCTACGAGCAGTACTTC
v_gene: TRBV21-1
abundance: .
j_gene: TRBJ2-7
d_gene: .

CDR3aa: CAWRSINEQFF
CDR3nt: TGTGCCTGGAGGTCAATCAATGAGCAGTTCTTC
v_gene: TRBV30
abundance: .
j_gene: TRBJ2-1
d_gene: .

CDR3aa: CASSKGLADTQYF
CDR3nt: TGTGCCAGCAGCAAAGGACTCGCAGATACGCAGTATTTT
v_gene: TRBV7-9
abundance: .
j_gene: TRBJ2-3
d_gene: .

CDR3aa: CASRPPGAGRTDTQYF
CDR3nt: TGTGCCAGCAGGCCGCCAGGAGCGGGTCGCACAGATACGCAGTATTTT
v_gene: TRBV28
abundance: .
j_gene: TRBJ2-3
d_gene: .

CDR3aa: CASSFTGTGGTDTQYF
CDR3nt: TGTGCCAGCTCATTTACAGGGACAGGAGGCACAGATACGCAGTATTTT
v_gene: TRBV18
abundance: .
j_gene: TRBJ2-3
d_gene: TRBD1

CDR3aa: CASSFTSPETQYF
CDR3nt: TGCGCCAGCAGCTTCACGTCCCCGGAGACCCAGTACTTC
v_gene: TRBV5-1
abundance: once
j_gene: TRBJ2-5
d_gene: .

CDR3aa: CASSPGQGGETQYF
CDR3nt: TGCGCCAGCAGCCCGGGACAGGGAGGAGAGACCCAGTACTTC
v_gene: TRBV5-1
abundance: .
j_gene: TRBJ2-5
d_gene: TRBD1

CDR3aa: CAWSGGAQPQHF
CDR3nt: TGTGCCTGGAGCGGAGGGGCCCAGCCCCAGCATTTT
v_gene: TRBV30
abundance: .
j_gene: TRBJ1-5
d_gene: .

CDR3aa: CASSPGLAEITSYEQYF
CDR3nt: TGTGCCAGCAGTCCCGGACTAGCCGAAATTACATCCTACGAGCAGTACTTC
v_gene: TRBV27
abundance: .
j_gene: TRBJ2-7
d_gene: TRBD2

CDR3aa: CASTGLEGDEQFF
CDR3nt: TGTGCCAGTACGGGGTTGGAGGGGGATGAGCAGTTCTTC
v_gene: TRBV19
abundance: once
j_gene: TRBJ2-1
d_gene: .

CDR3aa: CASSLYGHTEAFF
CDR3nt: TGTGCCAGCAGTTTATACGGGCACACTGAAGCTTTCTTT
v_gene: TRBV27
abundance: .
j_gene: TRBJ1-1
d_gene: .

CDR3aa: CAWSVRDRRNQPQHF
CDR3nt: TGTGCCTGGAGTGTCCGGGACAGGCGAAATCAGCCCCAGCATTTT
v_gene: TRBV30
abundance: .
j_gene: TRBJ1-5
d_gene: TRBD1

CDR3aa: CASSGTGSTEAFF
CDR3nt: TGTGCCAGCAGCGGAACAGGGAGCACTGAAGCTTTCTTT
v_gene: TRBV5-4
abundance: few
j_gene: TRBJ1-1
d_gene: .

CDR3aa: CASSDSGGLGYNEQFF
CDR3nt: TGTGCCAGCAGTGACTCAGGGGGACTAGGCTACAATGAGCAGTTCTTC
v_gene: TRBV6-4
abundance: .
j_gene: TRBJ2-1
d_gene: TRBD2

CDR3aa: CASSLGGGSRSTDTQYF
CDR3nt: TGCGCCAGCAGCTTGGGCGGGGGGAGCCGAAGCACAGATACGCAGTATTTT
v_gene: TRBV5-1
abundance: .
j_gene: TRBJ2-3
d_gene: TRBD2

CDR3aa: CASSTTGTGGRLEAFF
CDR3nt: TGCGCCAGCAGCACGACCGGGACAGGGGGCAGACTGGAAGCTTTCTTT
v_gene: TRBV5-1
abundance: once
j_gene: TRBJ1-1
d_gene: TRBD1

CDR3aa: CASSFERFRHF
CDR3nt: TGTGCCAGCAGTTTCGAGAGATTCCGCCACTTC
v_gene: TRBV28
abundance: .
j_gene: TRBJ1-2
d_gene: .

CDR3aa: CATTPGTVSNQPQHF
CDR3nt: TGTGCCACAACTCCGGGGACAGTAAGCAATCAGCCCCAGCATTTT
v_gene: TRBV19
abundance: .
j_gene: TRBJ1-5
d_gene: TRBD1

CDR3aa: CASSYTGHGPYEQYF
CDR3nt: TGTGCCAGCAGCTACACAGGACACGGCCCCTACGAGCAGTACTTC
v_gene: TRBV7-2
abundance: .
j_gene: TRBJ2-7
d_gene: .

CDR3aa: CASSLGPENSPLHF
CDR3nt: TGTGCCAGCAGCTTAGGACCCGAAAATTCACCCCTCCACTTT
v_gene: TRBV7-2
abundance: .
j_gene: TRBJ1-6
d_gene: .

CDR3aa: CASSLVGTGGAGAEAFF
CDR3nt: TGCGCCAGCAGCTTGGTCGGGACAGGGGGCGCAGGTGCTGAAGCTTTCTTT
v_gene: TRBV5-1
abundance: few
j_gene: TRBJ1-1
d_gene: TRBD1

CDR3aa: CAIRGGLAGAGEQYF
CDR3nt: TGTGCCATCAGGGGGGGACTAGCGGGAGCCGGGGAGCAGTACTTC
v_gene: TRBV10-3
abundance: .
j_gene: TRBJ2-7
d_gene: TRBD2

CDR3aa: CASSSAASNEQFF
CDR3nt: TGTGCCAGCAGTTCCGCAGCTTCTAATGAGCAGTTCTTC
v_gene: TRBV28
abundance: once
j_gene: TRBJ2-1
d_gene: .